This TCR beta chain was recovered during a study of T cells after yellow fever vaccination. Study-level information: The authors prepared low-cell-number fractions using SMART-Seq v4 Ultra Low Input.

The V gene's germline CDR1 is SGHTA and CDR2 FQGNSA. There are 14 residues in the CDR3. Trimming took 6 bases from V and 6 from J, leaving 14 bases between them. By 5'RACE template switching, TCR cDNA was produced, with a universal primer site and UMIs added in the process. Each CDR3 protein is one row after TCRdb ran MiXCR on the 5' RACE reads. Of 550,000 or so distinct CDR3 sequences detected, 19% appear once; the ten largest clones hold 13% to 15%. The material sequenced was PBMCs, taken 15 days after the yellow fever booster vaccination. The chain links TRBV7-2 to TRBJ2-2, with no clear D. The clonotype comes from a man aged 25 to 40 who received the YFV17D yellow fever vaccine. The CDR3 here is CASREVAIPGELFF. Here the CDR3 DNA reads TGTGCCAGCAGGGAAGTAGCTATTCCCGGGGAGCTGTTTTTT.